This TCR beta chain comes out of a study of shared clonotypes between healthy human individuals. The wider study: Participating donors consisted of a couple of women and three men aged 18 to 49.

Study-wide points: Generally, naive subsets came out with larger estimated richness than memory subsets.

To note about this clone: The antigen remains undetermined.

Sequencing used immunoSEQ multiplex PCR; TCRdb keeps in-frame clones, though not all of them. Here the sample spans under 2,500,000 clones, approximately 95% being singletons. Only Caucasian adults living in Nashville, Tennessee served as donors. The CDR3 consists of 15 residues. V lost 2 bases, J lost 10 bases, and 20 bases lay in between. The V gene's germline CDR1 is ENHRY and CDR2 SYGVKD. V and J are TRBV10-3 and TRBJ1-2, with D possibly TRBD1 on 5 matching bases. This TCR was recovered from a man younger than 35 in good health. The sample consisted of naive CD4+ T cells sorted from blood. This sample's subset: CD45RA+ positively selected. The CDR3: CAISESGGDSGDYTF. CDR3 DNA: TGTGCCATCAGTGAGAGTGGAGGGGATTCGGGGGACTACACCTTC.